Below, 25 T cell receptor beta chains from the same sample are listed, as sequenced in a study of blood T cell repertoires in COVID-19. Assay used: immunoSEQ multiplex PCR; TCRdb lists only in-frame clones, some missing. The repertoire holds 130,000 or so clones, with around 77% as singletons. The source material was peripheral blood. The receptor set was obtained from a human donor in a cohort sampled during active COVID-19.

A word on this clone: Other DNA sequences of this sample code for an identical CDR3. V is TRBV7-9 and J is TRBJ2-1; 9 bases agree with TRBD1. In germline, CDR1 is SEHNR, CDR2 FQNEAQ (reference sequence). This CDR3 has 14 residues. With V trimmed by 4 bases and J by 9 bases, 7 bases remained unmatched. This CDR3 is CASSSTGTGIEQFF. The DNA of the CDR3 is TGTGCCAGCAGCTCGACCGGGACAGGGATTGAGCAGTTCTTC.

V and J are TRBV6-1 and TRBJ1-5; TRBD1 matches at 8 bases. The CDR3 spans 16 residues. Germline V gives CDR1 MNHNS, CDR2 SASEGT. V lost 2 bases to trimming and J lost 7 bases; unmatched junction nucleotides: 10. DNA for the CDR3: TGTGCCAGCAGTGAAAAAGGCAGGGGGCTTGGGCAGCCCCAGCATTTT. It is translated as CASSEKGRGLGQPQHF.

The chain carries TRBV29-1 and TRBJ2-7, with D hard to call. Trimming pared 1 base from V and 7 bases from J, leaving 8 bases between. CDR3 size: 11 residues. CDR1 SQVTM and CDR2 ANQGSEA come from the germline V gene. The chain's CDR3 is CSVEGIGEQYF. The CDR3 region has the DNA TGCAGCGTTGAAGGGATCGGGGAGCAGTACTTC.

The rearrangement uses TRBV30 and TRBJ1-1, with a tentative D call TRBD1 (5 bases). Germline values: CDR1 GTSNPN, CDR2 SVGIG (reference sequence). V was shortened by 4 bases and J by 1 base, with 10 bases between the two germline ends. This CDR3 is built from 13 residues. The CDR3 is CAWKGIGNTEAFF. In DNA, the CDR3 is TGTGCCTGGAAGGGGATCGGGAACACTGAAGCTTTCTTT.

The V call is TRBV19, the J call TRBJ2-7; 8 bases agree with TRBD1. Germline loops: CDR1 LNHDA, CDR2 SQIVND (reference sequence). The CDR3 extends over 15 amino acids. Losses at the gene ends were 9 bases for V and 4 bases for J; bases not matched to a gene: 14. CDR3 in DNA: TGTGCCAGCACAAGCGGACAGGGAAGGATGTACGAGCAGTACTTC. Encoded protein: CASTSGQGRMYEQYF.

This clone was picked up one time. This rearrangement joins TRBV27 to TRBJ2-7; TRBD1 agrees at 10 bases. The CDR3 sequence is 14 residues long. V trimming: 5 bases; J trimming: 2 bases; junction bases outside the gene matches: 3. The germline gives CDR1 MNHEY, CDR2 SMNVEV (reference sequence). The CDR3 is CASSQGQGTYEQYF. The CDR3 nucleotides are TGTGCCAGCAGTCAGGGACAGGGGACCTACGAGCAGTACTTC.

V and J are TRBV6-6 and TRBJ2-7; a weak D match, TRBD2 (7 bases). The CDR3 loop spans 15 amino acids. V lost 4 bases to trimming and J lost 3 bases, with 16 bases between them. Germline CDR1 MNHNY, CDR2 SVGAGI (reference sequence). The CDR3 DNA reads TGTGCCAGCAGTTTTTTTGCGGGGGCTAACTACGAGCAGTACTTC. It encodes CASSFFAGANYEQYF.

The rearrangement links TRBV19 to TRBJ1-5; 10 bases map to TRBD1. In germline, CDR1 is LNHDA, CDR2 SQIVND (reference sequence). Losses at the gene ends were 8 bases for V and 4 bases for J; bases not matched to a gene: 8. This CDR3 is 15 amino acids long. In DNA form, the CDR3 reads TGTGCCAGTCAATGGGGGACAGGGGTTAATCAGCCCCAGCATTTT. It codes for CASQWGTGVNQPQHF.

CDR3 in amino acids: CASSLGPEGGSYEQYF. CDR3 coding DNA: TGTGCCAGCAGCTTAGGGCCGGAGGGAGGCTCCTACGAGCAGTACTTC. This chain uses TRBV13 with TRBJ2-7; a possible D gene is TRBD2 (6 bases). V was trimmed by 0 bases and J by 0 bases, leaving 12 bases between them. Germline V gene data show CDR1 as PRHDT and CDR2 as FYEKMQ (reference sequence). The CDR3 extends over 16 amino acids.

The V and J genes are TRBV7-9 and TRBJ1-5; D might be TRBD1 (6 bases). Germline V lookup: CDR1 SEHNR, CDR2 FQNEAQ (reference sequence). V gave up 1 base and J gave up 2 bases, with 12 bases separating them. The CDR3 totals 16 residues. The DNA for the CDR3 is TGTGCCAGCAGCTTAGGTCAAGGGGGTGGCAATCAGCCCCAGCATTTT. It codes for CASSLGQGGGNQPQHF.

V and J are TRBV10-2 and TRBJ2-7; tentative D call: TRBD2 (6 bases). Per germline, CDR1 WSHSY and CDR2 SAAADI. The CDR3 loop spans 14 amino acids. Trimming cost V 4 bases and J 4 bases, with 14 bases left between them. CDR3 sequence: CASSGAGLSYEQYF. CDR3 sequence (DNA): TGCGCCAGCAGTGGCGCGGGACTTTCTTACGAGCAGTACTTC.

This chain joins TRBV5-1 and TRBJ1-4; D is perhaps TRBD1 (6 bases). CDR1 SGHRS and CDR2 YFSETQ come from the germline V gene. Trimming took 4 bases from V and 8 from J, leaving 12 bases between them. The CDR3 runs to 13 residues. In DNA form, the CDR3 reads TGCGCCAGCAGCCGCGAGGGGGACGAAAAACTGTTTTTT. It codes for CASSREGDEKLFF.

The chain uses TRBV28 and TRBJ1-1; D unresolved. In germline, CDR1 is MDHEN, CDR2 SYDVKM. V lost 3 bases, J lost 2 bases, and 4 bases lay in between. This CDR3 is 12 amino acids long. The CDR3 sequence: CASSFKNTEAFF. As DNA, the CDR3 is TGTGCCAGCAGTTTCAAAAACACTGAAGCTTTCTTT.

The chain employs TRBV10-3 and TRBJ1-5; tentative D call: TRBD1 (5 bases). The CDR3 loop spans 12 amino acids. Trimming removed 8 bases from V and 6 bases from J, with 11 bases in between. Germline V lookup: CDR1 ENHRY, CDR2 SYGVKD. The CDR3 spells CAIASRGQPQHF. The CDR3 DNA follows: TGTGCCATCGCCAGTAGGGGTCAGCCCCAGCATTTT.

The J gene is TRBJ1-1, the V gene TRBV3-1 (or the pseudogene TRBV3-2); D is undetermined. CDR1 is LGHDT, CDR2 YNNKEL, per germline (reference sequence). The V end was cut by 3 bases, the J end by 1 base, with 15 bases between. The CDR3 totals 16 residues. CDR3 in amino acids: CASSHPYTNWNTEAFF. The CDR3 region has the DNA TGTGCCAGCAGCCATCCTTATACCAACTGGAACACTGAAGCTTTCTTT.

This clone was counted a single time. The chain links TRBV6-1 to TRBJ2-7; D possibly corresponds to TRBD2 (6 bases). The V end was cut by 4 bases, the J end by 0 bases, with 19 bases between. This CDR3 spans 17 amino acids. Germline-derived CDR1 and CDR2 are MNHNS and SASEGT. The CDR3 nucleotides read TGTGCCAGCAGTGGGAGGGCCGGACTTCCCCTCTCCTACGAGCAGTACTTC. Amino acids: CASSGRAGLPLSYEQYF.

The chain's CDR3 is CASSEVSGQETQYF. CDR3 nucleotide sequence: TGTGCCAGCAGTGAGGTGAGCGGACAAGAGACCCAGTACTTC. V and J are TRBV2 and TRBJ2-5; a weak D match, TRBD2 (5 bases). The CDR3 runs to 14 residues. Deletions cut 3 bases from V and 2 bases from J, with 10 bases between. Germline loops: CDR1 SNHLY, CDR2 FYNNEI.

This sequence joins TRBV3-1 (or the pseudogene TRBV3-2) and TRBJ2-7, with D possibly TRBD1 on 5 matching bases. V was pared by 4 bases and J by 7 bases, with 23 bases between. Germline V gives CDR1 LGHDT, CDR2 YNNKEL (reference sequence). The CDR3 consists of 16 residues. CDR3 protein: CASSPDGQGPYREQYF. The CDR3 nucleotides read TGTGCCAGCAGCCCAGACGGACAAGGGCCTTATAGGGAGCAGTACTTC.

The rearrangement uses TRBV27 and TRBJ1-5; D gene ambiguous. The CDR3 sequence is 15 residues long. V was clipped by 5 bases and J by 3 bases, with 14 bases between them. Germline lookup yields CDR1 MNHEY and CDR2 SMNVEV (reference sequence). The CDR3 DNA reads as TGTGCCAGCAGTCCGATACTCGGACTCAATCAGCCCCAGCATTTT. Protein sequence: CASSPILGLNQPQHF.

The CDR3 nucleotides read TGTGCCAGCAGCCAAGAGAGCGGGGGGGCCAACGAGCAGTACTTC. It encodes CASSQESGGANEQYF. The gene calls are TRBV4-2 and TRBJ2-7; TRBD2 agrees at 10 bases. After removal of 0 bases from V and 5 bases from J, the junction contained 4 bases not matched to a gene. The CDR3 consists of 15 residues. CDR1 and CDR2 from the germline V gene are LGHNA and YNFKEQ.

There are a few counts of this clone. The chain recombines TRBV4-1 with TRBJ1-2; TRBD1 matches at 9 bases. The V segment lost 4 bases and the J segment 5 bases; nucleotides outside the gene matches: 8. Germline V lookup: CDR1 MGHRA, CDR2 YSYEKL. This CDR3 is built from 15 residues. CDR3 nucleotides: TGCGCCAGCAGCCCGGACAGGGGAGGCGGGTATGGCTACACCTTC. Protein: CASSPDRGGGYGYTF.

This clone was recorded a few times. The chain combines TRBV28 with TRBJ2-7; D is ambiguous. V was cut by 9 bases and J by 1 base, with 13 bases left in between. The CDR3 runs 13 residues. Germline assignment: CDR1 MDHEN and CDR2 SYDVKM. For the CDR3, the DNA is TGTGCCAGTAGATTACCCGGTTCCTACGAGCAGTACTTC. Its protein is CASRLPGSYEQYF.

The chain has TRBV5-8 and TRBJ1-5; 7 bases line up with TRBD1. The germline gives CDR1 SGHTS, CDR2 YDEGEE. The length of the CDR3 is 15 residues. With V trimmed by 0 bases and J by 3 bases, 3 bases remained unmatched. The CDR3 coding sequence is TGTGCCAGCAGCTTGGGACAGGGCTACAATCAGCCCCAGCATTTT. Residues: CASSLGQGYNQPQHF.

In this sample, this clone turned up once. The chain employs TRBV5-1 and TRBJ1-1, with D possibly TRBD1 on 5 matching bases. V dropped 4 bases and J dropped 4 bases, with 14 bases sitting between them. Germline values: CDR1 SGHRS, CDR2 YFSETQ. The CDR3 totals 14 residues. CDR3 nucleotides: TGCGCCAGCAGCGGTGGGGGGGAAAGCACTGAAGCTTTCTTT. This translates into CASSGGGESTEAFF.

The chain employs TRBV5-1 and TRBJ2-7, with TRBD2 identical over 16 bases. Germline CDR1 is SGHRS and CDR2 is YFSETQ. This CDR3 is 15 amino acids long. V lost 4 bases to trimming and J lost 6 bases; unmatched junction nucleotides: 4. In DNA, the CDR3 is TGCGCCAGCAGCGGGGGGACTAGCGGGAGGGGCGAGCAGTACTTC. Its protein is CASSGGTSGRGEQYF.